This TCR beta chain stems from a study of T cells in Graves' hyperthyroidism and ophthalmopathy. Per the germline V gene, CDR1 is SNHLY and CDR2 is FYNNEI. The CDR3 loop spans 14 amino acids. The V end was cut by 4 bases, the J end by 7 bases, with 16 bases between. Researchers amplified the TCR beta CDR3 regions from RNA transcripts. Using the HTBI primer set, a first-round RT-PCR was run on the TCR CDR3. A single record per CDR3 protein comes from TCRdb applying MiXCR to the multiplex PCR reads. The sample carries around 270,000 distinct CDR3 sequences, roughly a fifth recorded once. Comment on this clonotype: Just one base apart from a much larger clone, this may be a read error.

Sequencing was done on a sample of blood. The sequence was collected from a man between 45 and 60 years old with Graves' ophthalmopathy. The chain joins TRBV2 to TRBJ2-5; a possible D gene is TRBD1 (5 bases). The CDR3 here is CASSAGPVRGTQYF. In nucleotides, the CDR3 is TGTGCCAGCAGTGCAGGGCCAGTCCGAGGGACCCAGTACTTC.